This T cell receptor beta chain was sequenced for a study of blood T cells in healthy people across ages. Study context: Every two T cells gave about one barcoded beta molecule via template switching.

The junction had 9 bases not matched to a gene; V was cut back by 4 bases and J by 4 bases. The CDR3 sequence is 15 residues long. The germline V gene encodes CDR1 LNHNV and CDR2 YYDKDF (reference sequence). With respect to this clonotype: Its antigen is as yet unknown.

Study-level findings and limits: There were more naive CD4+ cells and higher diversity in long-lived donors than in aged donors. The fall in TCR beta diversity per million T cells was roughly linear with age.

Alongside a J-beta primer mix, a sample-barcoded 5' primer served in a second PCR lasting about 7 to 12 cycles. One entry per CDR3 protein, called by TCRdb with MiXCR from the 5' RACE reads. This sample has roughly 900,000 distinct CDR3 sequences, with roughly 50% found just once. The material sequenced was blood. This chain uses TRBV15 with TRBJ1-1; 7 positions agree with TRBD1. The TCR comes from a man between 25 and 39 years old in good health. The CDR3: CATSNDRVESTEAFF. Written as DNA, the CDR3 is TGTGCCACCAGCAATGACAGGGTCGAAAGCACTGAAGCTTTCTTT.